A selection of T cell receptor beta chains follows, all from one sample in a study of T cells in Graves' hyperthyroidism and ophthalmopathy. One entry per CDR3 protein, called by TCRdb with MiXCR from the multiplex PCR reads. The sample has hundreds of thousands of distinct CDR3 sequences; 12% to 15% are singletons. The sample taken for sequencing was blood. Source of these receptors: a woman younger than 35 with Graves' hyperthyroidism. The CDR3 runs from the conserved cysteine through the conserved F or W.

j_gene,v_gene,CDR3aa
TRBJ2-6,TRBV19,CASSLDRAGANVLTF
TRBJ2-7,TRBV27,CASRKAGLAAYEQYF
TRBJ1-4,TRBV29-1,CSVSPAGGRGEKLFF
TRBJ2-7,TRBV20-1,CSARDPAGGPLYEQYF
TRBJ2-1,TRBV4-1,CASSQVEGGAYNEQFF
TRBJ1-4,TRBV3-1,CASSQLTGTGPRPNEKLFF
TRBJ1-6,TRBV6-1,CASSPRQASPLHF
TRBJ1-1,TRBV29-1,CSVRGQANTEAFF
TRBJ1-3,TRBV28,CASSLSGLGEYF
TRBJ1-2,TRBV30,CAWSGEAAPYGYTF
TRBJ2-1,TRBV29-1,CSAGTGNPSGGGYEQFF